Listed here is a single T cell receptor beta chain. Its binding antigen is unknown. No much larger clone is present one base from it, and per-base qualities are unavailable. The data originate from a study of blood T cells in healthy people across ages (dated by TCRdb to about 2015). For the study in its entirety: In model experiments, template switching captured about one uniquely barcoded TCR beta cDNA molecule for every two T cells. Age-related changes in TCR beta repertoire diversity were measured in the study by deep sequencing normalized with unique cDNA molecular identifiers. Four age groups were formed from the donors: young (average approximately 15 years), middle-aged (around 41), aged (approximately 60) and long-lived (about 75). Donors of different ages were randomly distributed across sequencing lanes to avoid experimental bias. Two additional independent replicas of 1 million unique cDNA reads from the same blood draw were analyzed for two donors (one aged 18 to 30 and one aged 80 or older).

Overall study outcomes, separate from this receptor: Conclusive comparison of naive and antigen-experienced compartments was prevented by the profiling of bulk unsorted PBMCs. Estimates of total diversity based on one million sequenced T cells were regarded as lower bounds and as underestimates. Observed TCR beta diversity per million T cells fell roughly linearly with age, and a significant reduction was already apparent by age around 40. The long-lived group showed more naive CD4+ T cells, fewer expanded clones and increased TCR diversity than the aged group, suggesting age selection. Donor CMV infection status was unknown, potentially confounding age-related changes in expanded clonotypes. There was a strong correlation between observed TCR beta diversity and the percentage of naive T cells measured by flow cytometry.

Libraries came from 5' RACE. Instrument used: Illumina HiSeq 2500. A second roughly 6 to 12 cycle PCR used a sample-barcoded 5' primer and a J-beta primer mix. Each TCR beta cDNA molecule received a unique molecular identifier from a template-switch 5' adaptor carrying 12 random nucleotides. At least 2.5 million CDR3-containing paired-end reads were obtained from each sample. First-strand cDNA synthesis was performed from all RNA using the Mint cDNA synthesis kit, with priming by a TRBC-specific oligonucleotide. After uracil-DNA glycosylase treatment, a first 18-cycle PCR used universal primers M1SS and BC2_uni_R on all cDNA. For the original study's pipeline: Normalization of each sample was performed by random selection of 1 million high-quality reads, each carrying a distinct molecular identifier. Reads with shared molecular identifiers were discarded instead of being binned into consensus sequences. MiTCR, with a Q25 quality threshold and the strictest error-elimination algorithm, was used for CDR3 identification, clonotype clustering and error correction. Lower-bound total TCR beta diversity was estimated with a nonparametric unseen species model using Euler transformation. TCRdb itself trimmed the public reads at Q25 with fastp, ran MiXCR and retained productive beta chains. Rows are unified per CDR3 protein, each entry keeping the most common DNA and genes. In this record, the V and J calls reflect TCRdb's handling and not the investigators' own analysis. For this sample the table gives about 900,000 distinct CDR3 sequences, of which roughly 43% were detected only once. Over 10% of the sample comes from the top ten.

Donors were around 37 systemically healthy Caucasian individuals from Russia aged 6 to 90 years. Around 9.7 milliliters of peripheral blood were collected from each donor into EDTA-treated Vacutainer tubes. PBMCs were isolated by Ficoll-Paque density-gradient centrifugation, with at least 7 million obtained per sample. Total RNA, at least 6 micrograms per sample, was extracted from PBMCs with Trizol reagent. The percentages of naive CD45RAhigh/CD27high T cells were determined by flow cytometry on a PBMC aliquot from every donor. The CDR3 runs 14 residues from the cysteine to the phenylalanine. Left in the record is the CDR3 DNA by itself, 42 bases read in frame from the first base. Relative to germline, V is missing 3 bases and J is missing 6 bases, with 5 bases of the junction outside any gene match. Based on the germline V gene, the CDR1 and CDR2 sequences are ENHRY and SYGVKD.

Material: blood. The chain couples TRBV10-3 to TRBJ1-5; a stretch of 7 junction bases matches TRBD1. This receptor was taken from a man aged 30-40 years in good health. The CDR3 protein is CAISESQGGQPQHF. The nucleotide sequence reads TGTGCCATCAGTGAATCCCAGGGGGGTCAGCCCCAGCATTTT.